These 4 T cell receptor beta chains originate from one sample sequenced in a study of human CD8 memory T cell subsets. Making the TCR beta libraries relied on UMI-labeled 5' RACE. One entry per CDR3 protein, without DNA, is what TCRdb gives after re-calling the 5' RACE reads. Found here are under 14,000 distinct CDR3 sequences; the top ten clones hold 15% to 19%. Sequenced: CD8+ T cells from PBMCs. The receptors stem from a human donor in good health.

The chain has TRBV5-4 and TRBJ2-2; the TRBD2 assignment by TCRdb is unverifiable without DNA. The CDR3 runs 17 residues. The germline V gene encodes CDR1 SGHNT and CDR2 YYREEE (reference sequence). The CDR3 protein is CASSHSPGHRNTGELFF.

The chain employs TRBV9 and TRBJ2-3; the TCRdb call, TRBD1, lacks DNA for checking. The CDR3 has 16 residues. The germline gives CDR1 SGDLS, CDR2 YYNGEE. The CDR3 reads CASSPRDASSTDTQYF.

The gene calls are TRBV27 and TRBJ2-7; with no DNA, the TCRdb D assignment of TRBD2 cannot be verified. The CDR3 sequence is 11 residues long. Germline loops: CDR1 MNHEY, CDR2 SMNVEV (reference sequence). The CDR3 loop is CASSTLGEQYF.

The rearrangement links TRBV7-8 to TRBJ2-1; TCRdb selects TRBD2, and the lack of DNA leaves this call unchecked. CDR3 length: 15 amino acids. Germline CDR1 is SGHVS and CDR2 is FQNEAQ. CDR3 amino acids: CASSSGTSGGTEQFF.